The 7 T cell receptor beta chains below were found in one sample sequenced in a study of blood T cell repertoires in COVID-19. The method was immunoSEQ multiplex PCR; TCRdb's version includes in-frame clones alone and lacks a portion of them. The sample lists under 150,000 clones, roughly 88% occurring once. Sequences were obtained from peripheral blood. Receptors originate from a man in his 70s with active COVID-19.

This clone came up once. The chain uses TRBV19 and TRBJ2-7; 8 positions agree with TRBD2. The CDR3 runs 14 residues. The germline gives CDR1 LNHDA, CDR2 SQIVND (reference sequence). J lost 6 bases, V lost 3 bases, and 7 bases had no gene match. The CDR3 DNA is TGTGCCAGTAGTATTAGCGGGATGGCGGGCGAGCAGTACTTC. Translated, it gives CASSISGMAGEQYF.

The V call is TRBV5-4, the J call TRBJ1-3, with TRBD1 identical over 7 bases. The CDR3 is 16 amino acids. Germline V lookup: CDR1 SGHNT, CDR2 YYREEE (reference sequence). The junction had 11 bases not matched to a gene; V was cut back by 4 bases and J by 4 bases. CDR3 region: CASSEHRGSIGNTIYF. The CDR3, as DNA: TGTGCCAGCAGCGAGCACAGGGGCTCCATAGGAAACACCATATATTTT.

CDR3 protein: CASSPPGTGYNSPLHF. Written as DNA, the CDR3 is TGTGCCAGCAGCCCTCCAGGGACAGGATATAATTCACCCCTCCACTTT. The V gene is TRBV3-1 (or the pseudogene TRBV3-2), the J gene TRBJ1-6, with 8 bases identical to TRBD1. Germline trimming cut 4 bases from V and 4 bases from J; bases unmatched to any gene: 6. This CDR3 has 16 residues. In germline, CDR1 is LGHDT, CDR2 YNNKEL (reference sequence).

The chain carries TRBV5-1 and TRBJ1-1; D perhaps matches TRBD1 (6 bases). Germline CDR1 and CDR2: SGHRS and YFSETQ. The CDR3 has 15 amino acids. Trimming removed 5 bases from V and 1 base from J, with 15 bases in between. The CDR3 DNA follows: TGCGCCAGCAGTCCCCGAGGACAGTGGAACACTGAAGCTTTCTTT. Amino acid sequence: CASSPRGQWNTEAFF.

The chain joins TRBV7-3 to TRBJ2-2; the D gene is possibly TRBD1 (6 bases). This CDR3 has 17 amino acids. Germline V gene sequence: CDR1 SGHTA, CDR2 FQGTGA. The germline V and J ends were trimmed by 5 bases and 4 bases, with 20 bases remaining between them. This chain's CDR3 is CASSRRQATSSTGELFF. CDR3 coding DNA: TGTGCCAGCAGCCGACGACAGGCCACCTCATCCACCGGGGAGCTGTTTTTT.

V usage is TRBV5-1 and J usage is TRBJ2-7; a possible D gene is TRBD1 (7 bases). Per the germline V gene, CDR1 is SGHRS and CDR2 is YFSETQ. Trimming left V 4 bases short and J 1 base short, with 15 bases between. The CDR3 sequence is 15 residues long. The CDR3 sequence is CASSRLGGGSYEQYF. In DNA, the CDR3 is TGCGCCAGCAGCCGACTAGGGGGCGGTTCCTACGAGCAGTACTTC.

The chain carries TRBV9 and TRBJ2-5, with D maybe TRBD1 (5 bases). CDR3 length: 12 residues. Trimming shortened V by 3 bases and J by 5 bases, and 8 bases separated the two germline ends. CDR1 is SGDLS, CDR2 YYNGEE, per germline. CDR3 region: CASSEGRETQYF. CDR3 DNA sequence: TGTGCCAGCAGCGAGGGGCGGGAGACCCAGTACTTC.